The 20 T cell receptor beta chains below come from one sample, sequenced in a study of OX40 agonist ivuxolimab in advanced cancers. The assay was immunoSEQ multiplex PCR, and TCRdb's table has in-frame clones only and misses some. The table lists under 80,000 clones, roughly nine tenths of them singletons, with about 8.6% in the top ten. This sample comprised CD4+ or CD8+ T cells sorted from blood, obtained in a trial of the OX40 agonist ivuxolimab. The source is an adult with an advanced solid tumor such as melanoma, head and neck, liver or kidney cancer.

The rearrangement uses TRBV5-6 and TRBJ1-6; D call uncertain. V was cut by 4 bases and J by 7 bases, with 12 bases left in between. The CDR3 covers 14 residues. Germline CDR1 reads SGHDT; CDR2 reads YYEEEE. CDR3 amino acids: CASSRRLGNSPLHF. CDR3 coding DNA: TGTGCCAGCAGCCGTAGGTTGGGGAATTCACCCCTCCACTTT.

CDR3: CASSFWTNTDTQYF. DNA of the CDR3: TGTGCCAGCAGCTTTTGGACTAACACAGATACGCAGTATTTT. The chain has TRBV11-1 and TRBJ2-3, with D perhaps matching TRBD2 (6 bases). Germline V gives CDR1 SGHAT, CDR2 FQDESV (reference sequence). Trimming took 3 bases from V and 2 from J, leaving 9 bases between them. The CDR3 is made up of 14 amino acids.

This clone was observed a handful of times. The CDR3 nucleotides are TGTGCCACCAGGCGGCGGGAAAATCAGCCCCAGCATTTT. This gives the protein CATRRRENQPQHF. The chain uses TRBV27 and TRBJ1-5; D uncertain. The germline CDR1 and CDR2 sequences are MNHEY and SMNVEV (reference sequence). V was shortened by 10 bases and J by 4 bases, with 14 bases between the two germline ends. This CDR3 region has 13 residues.

V and J are TRBV5-1 and TRBJ2-1; 11 nucleotides align to TRBD1. V trimming: 2 bases; J trimming: 9 bases; junction bases outside the gene matches: 4. CDR1 SGHRS and CDR2 YFSETQ come from the germline V gene. This CDR3 has 14 amino acids. DNA of the CDR3: TGCGCCAGCAGCTTTAAGGGACAGGGGGTTGAGCAGTTCTTC. It encodes CASSFKGQGVEQFF.

The V gene is TRBV6-5, the J gene TRBJ1-5; TRBD1 matches at 8 bases. With 1 base clipped from V and 3 bases from J, the junction kept 2 bases outside the gene matches. This CDR3 comprises 15 residues. Germline V gene lookup returns CDR1 MNHEY and CDR2 SVGAGI. The CDR3 loop reads CASSYLGQANQPQHF. The CDR3 DNA reads TGTGCCAGCAGTTACTTGGGACAGGCCAATCAGCCCCAGCATTTT.

The V and J genes are TRBV27 and TRBJ2-5; TRBD1 is a possible D gene (5 bases). Trimming stripped 1 base from V and 2 bases from J, with 8 bases between. The CDR3 has 14 amino acids. Per the germline V gene, CDR1 is MNHEY and CDR2 is SMNVEV (reference sequence). CDR3 bases: TGTGCCAGCAGTTTATACCAGGGACAAGAGACCCAGTACTTC. This gives the protein CASSLYQGQETQYF.

The rearrangement joins TRBV30 to TRBJ1-1; D is unclear. Germline V CDR1 and CDR2: GTSNPN, SVGIG (reference sequence). Trimming removed 2 bases at V and 0 bases at J, with 10 bases between. This CDR3 comprises 14 residues. The chain's CDR3 is CAWSPDGVNTEAFF. DNA of the CDR3: TGTGCCTGGAGTCCCGACGGAGTGAACACTGAAGCTTTCTTT. The full variable domain, its missing parts supplied by reference TRBV30 and TRBJ1-1, is SQTIHQWPATLVQPVGSPLSLECTVEGTSNPNLYWYRQAAGRGLQLLFYSVGIGQISSEVPQNLSASRPQDRQFILSSKKLLLSDSGFYLCAWSPDGVNTEAFFGQGTRLTVV.

V and J are TRBV19 and TRBJ2-3; D is tentatively TRBD1 or TRBD2 (5 bases each). The CDR3 contains 14 residues. Germline V gene sequence: CDR1 LNHDA, CDR2 SQIVND (reference sequence). V dropped 3 bases and J dropped 5 bases, with 12 bases sitting between them. The DNA for the CDR3 is TGTGCCAGTAGTATTGGGGGTGGCGGAGATACGCAGTATTTT. Protein sequence: CASSIGGGGDTQYF.

This clone was counted once. The V gene is TRBV5-1, the J gene TRBJ2-3; D uncertain. The germline V gene encodes CDR1 SGHRS and CDR2 YFSETQ. The V end was cut by 0 bases, the J end by 1 base, with 3 bases between. The CDR3 consists of 13 residues. The DNA for the CDR3 is TGCGCCAGCAGCTTGGACGGCACAGATACGCAGTATTTT. Encoded protein: CASSLDGTDTQYF.

The chain recombines TRBV7-3 with TRBJ2-2; D call uncertain. V gave up 3 bases and J gave up 0 bases, with 8 bases separating them. The CDR3 length is 15 residues. CDR1 and CDR2 from the germline V gene are SGHTA and FQGTGA. The CDR3: CASSFFSANTGELFF. The CDR3 DNA is TGTGCCAGCAGCTTCTTCAGTGCGAACACCGGGGAGCTGTTTTTT.

This chain joins TRBV7-2 and TRBJ1-4; D is unresolved. This CDR3 has 14 amino acids. CDR1 is SGHTA, CDR2 FQGNSA, per germline. Trimming took 5 bases from V and 5 from J, leaving 12 bases between them. The CDR3 DNA sequence: TGTGCCAGCAGCCCCTGGGTGGAGAATGAAAAACTGTTTTTT. As protein: CASSPWVENEKLFF.

This clone has just a few counts. This sequence joins TRBV4-1 and TRBJ2-1; TRBD2 matches 13 bases. The germline gives CDR1 MGHRA, CDR2 YSYEKL. The CDR3 runs to 16 residues. The J segment lost 8 bases and the V segment lost 6 bases, leaving 10 bases of the junction unmatched. The CDR3 reads CASRAGLAGASYEQFF. CDR3 bases: TGCGCCAGCAGGGCAGGACTAGCGGGAGCTTCATATGAGCAGTTCTTC.

This clone came up a few times. The chain has TRBV2 and TRBJ1-5, with a possible D match to TRBD1 (5 bases). Trimming took off 6 bases at V and 14 bases at J, with 20 bases between the two ends. The CDR3 contains 13 residues. The germline CDR1 and CDR2 sequences are SNHLY and FYNNEI. Written as DNA, the CDR3 is TGTGCCAGCAGGTTTAGTTCCGGGACGGAGGAGCATTTT. Translation: CASRFSSGTEEHF.

A few counts support this clone. The CDR3 here is CASSEEGSGANVLTF. DNA of the CDR3: TGTGCCAGCAGTGAAGAGGGGTCAGGGGCCAACGTCCTGACTTTC. This chain links TRBV2 with TRBJ2-6; possible D gene TRBD1, 5 bases. The ends were cut back, 1 base at V and 4 bases at J, with 8 bases in the middle. Germline assignment: CDR1 SNHLY and CDR2 FYNNEI. The CDR3 spans 15 residues.

The chain is built from TRBV19 and TRBJ2-3; TRBD2 aligns across 8 bases. From germline, CDR1 is LNHDA and CDR2 SQIVND (reference sequence). Unmatched junction bases numbered 6, after V lost 10 bases and J lost 3 bases. The CDR3 runs 13 residues. In DNA, the CDR3 is TGTGCCACGGACGCGGGAGGTACAGATACGCAGTATTTT. Translation gives CATDAGGTDTQYF.

This clone has only a few counts. The V and J genes are TRBV5-1 and TRBJ2-7, with D unresolved. Germline V gene data show CDR1 as SGHRS and CDR2 as YFSETQ. The CDR3 consists of 14 residues. V was shortened by 0 bases and J by 2 bases, with 9 bases between the two germline ends. In nucleotides, the CDR3 is TGCGCCAGCAGCTTGGGACCGACGGCCTACGAGCAGTACTTC. It encodes CASSLGPTAYEQYF.

The CDR3 coding sequence is TGTGCCAGCAGCTTGGCCGAAGGGGTGAGAACCTACGAGCAGTACTTC. Translation: CASSLAEGVRTYEQYF. The chain employs TRBV5-4 and TRBJ2-7; tentatively, D is TRBD1 (5 bases). The CDR3 length is 16 residues. CDR1 and CDR2 (germline): SGHNT, YYREEE (reference sequence). Trimming cost V 0 bases and J 2 bases, with 15 bases left between them. Using reference TRBV5-4 and TRBJ2-7 for the parts outside the CDR3, the full variable domain is ETGVTQSPTHLIKTRGQQVTLRCSSQSGHNTVSWYQQALGQGPQFIFQYYREEENGRGNFPPRFSGLQFPNYSSELNVNALELDDSALYLCASSLAEGVRTYEQYFGPGTRLTVT.

V usage is TRBV30 and J usage is TRBJ2-2; TRBD1 matches at 7 bases. The CDR3 consists of 15 residues. V trimming: 0 bases; J trimming: 1 base; junction bases outside the gene matches: 2. Germline values: CDR1 GTSNPN, CDR2 SVGIG (reference sequence). This CDR3 is CAWSVGDRNTGELFF. The CDR3 nucleotides are TGTGCCTGGAGTGTAGGGGACAGGAACACCGGGGAGCTGTTTTTT.

This chain links TRBV5-8 with TRBJ1-2; D may be TRBD1 (5 bases). Deletions cut 0 bases from V and 8 bases from J, with 11 bases between. This CDR3 spans 13 amino acids. Germline CDR1 SGHTS, CDR2 YDEGEE. The CDR3: CASSLGQGFGYTF. The CDR3, as DNA: TGTGCCAGCAGCTTGGGGCAGGGTTTCGGCTACACCTTC. Filled out from reference TRBV5-8 and TRBJ1-2, the complete variable domain reads EAGVTQSPTHLIKTRGQQATLRCSPISGHTSVYWYQQALGLGLQFLLWYDEGEERNRGNFPPRFSGRQFPNYSSELNVNALELEDSALYLCASSLGQGFGYTFGSGTRLTVV.

V and J are TRBV7-9 and TRBJ1-2, with no clear D. Trimming cost V 3 bases and J 8 bases, with 10 bases left between them. This CDR3 contains 12 residues. CDR1 and CDR2 (germline): SEHNR, FQNEAQ (reference sequence). This CDR3 reads CASSFGLGGYTF. CDR3 nucleotide sequence: TGTGCCAGCAGCTTTGGACTGGGGGGCTACACCTTC.